The 2 T cell receptor beta chains presented below share a single source sample, sequenced in a study of identical twins. TCRdb fed the 5' RACE reads into MiXCR, producing one record per CDR3 protein. In the table there are 690,000 or so distinct CDR3 sequences, around 6% of which are singletons. The sequenced sample consisted of naive T cells sorted from blood. The receptor set was obtained from a man aged 18 to 29 in good health.

The chain carries TRBV12-3 or TRBV12-4 and TRBJ2-3, with 11 bases matching TRBD2. The CDR3 has 18 amino acids. Germline trimming cut 4 bases from V and 2 bases from J; bases unmatched to any gene: 11. Here the CDR3 DNA reads TGTGCCAGCAGTTCGCTCCCACAACTAGCGGGGGTCACAGATACGCAGTATTTT. It yields the protein CASSSLPQLAGVTDTQYF.

This clonotype appeared many times. The chain carries TRBV4-3 and TRBJ1-1; D is ambiguous. Trimming stripped 0 bases from V and 5 bases from J, with 10 bases between. Looked up from germline, CDR1 is LGHNA and CDR2 is YSLEER. The CDR3 has 14 amino acids. In DNA, the CDR3 is TGCGCCAGCAGCCAAGAAGCTCCGGGTACTGAAGCTTTCTTT. Protein product: CASSQEAPGTEAFF.